The sequence of this T cell receptor beta chain was determined in a study of shared clonotypes between healthy human individuals. With respect to this clone: Its matching antigen is unknown. The sample has other DNA sequences that encode this CDR3 too.

There were no recent acute infections or vaccinations among the donors, who were healthy HIV-negative adults. CDR1 and CDR2 (germline): MNHEY, SVGAGI. V shed 3 bases and J shed 2 bases, with 10 bases lying between them. The CDR3 sequence is 14 residues long. General observations from the study: Read depth was anticipated to influence clonotype sharing among donors.

Splitting of each subset's genomic DNA was done evenly across several immunoSEQ plates. Some clones are missing from TCRdb's copy, which holds only in-frame ones; the method was immunoSEQ multiplex PCR. The sample includes more than 2 million clones, over 85% of them seen just once. The chain couples TRBV6-5 to TRBJ1-1, with D uncertain. This clonotype was sampled from a man aged 18 to 30 in good health. What was sequenced was naive CD4+ T cells sorted from blood. Specified subset: CD45RA+ positively selected. The CDR3 reads CASSYLPGNTEAFF. The CDR3 nucleotides are TGTGCCAGCAGTTATCTCCCGGGAAACACTGAAGCTTTCTTT.